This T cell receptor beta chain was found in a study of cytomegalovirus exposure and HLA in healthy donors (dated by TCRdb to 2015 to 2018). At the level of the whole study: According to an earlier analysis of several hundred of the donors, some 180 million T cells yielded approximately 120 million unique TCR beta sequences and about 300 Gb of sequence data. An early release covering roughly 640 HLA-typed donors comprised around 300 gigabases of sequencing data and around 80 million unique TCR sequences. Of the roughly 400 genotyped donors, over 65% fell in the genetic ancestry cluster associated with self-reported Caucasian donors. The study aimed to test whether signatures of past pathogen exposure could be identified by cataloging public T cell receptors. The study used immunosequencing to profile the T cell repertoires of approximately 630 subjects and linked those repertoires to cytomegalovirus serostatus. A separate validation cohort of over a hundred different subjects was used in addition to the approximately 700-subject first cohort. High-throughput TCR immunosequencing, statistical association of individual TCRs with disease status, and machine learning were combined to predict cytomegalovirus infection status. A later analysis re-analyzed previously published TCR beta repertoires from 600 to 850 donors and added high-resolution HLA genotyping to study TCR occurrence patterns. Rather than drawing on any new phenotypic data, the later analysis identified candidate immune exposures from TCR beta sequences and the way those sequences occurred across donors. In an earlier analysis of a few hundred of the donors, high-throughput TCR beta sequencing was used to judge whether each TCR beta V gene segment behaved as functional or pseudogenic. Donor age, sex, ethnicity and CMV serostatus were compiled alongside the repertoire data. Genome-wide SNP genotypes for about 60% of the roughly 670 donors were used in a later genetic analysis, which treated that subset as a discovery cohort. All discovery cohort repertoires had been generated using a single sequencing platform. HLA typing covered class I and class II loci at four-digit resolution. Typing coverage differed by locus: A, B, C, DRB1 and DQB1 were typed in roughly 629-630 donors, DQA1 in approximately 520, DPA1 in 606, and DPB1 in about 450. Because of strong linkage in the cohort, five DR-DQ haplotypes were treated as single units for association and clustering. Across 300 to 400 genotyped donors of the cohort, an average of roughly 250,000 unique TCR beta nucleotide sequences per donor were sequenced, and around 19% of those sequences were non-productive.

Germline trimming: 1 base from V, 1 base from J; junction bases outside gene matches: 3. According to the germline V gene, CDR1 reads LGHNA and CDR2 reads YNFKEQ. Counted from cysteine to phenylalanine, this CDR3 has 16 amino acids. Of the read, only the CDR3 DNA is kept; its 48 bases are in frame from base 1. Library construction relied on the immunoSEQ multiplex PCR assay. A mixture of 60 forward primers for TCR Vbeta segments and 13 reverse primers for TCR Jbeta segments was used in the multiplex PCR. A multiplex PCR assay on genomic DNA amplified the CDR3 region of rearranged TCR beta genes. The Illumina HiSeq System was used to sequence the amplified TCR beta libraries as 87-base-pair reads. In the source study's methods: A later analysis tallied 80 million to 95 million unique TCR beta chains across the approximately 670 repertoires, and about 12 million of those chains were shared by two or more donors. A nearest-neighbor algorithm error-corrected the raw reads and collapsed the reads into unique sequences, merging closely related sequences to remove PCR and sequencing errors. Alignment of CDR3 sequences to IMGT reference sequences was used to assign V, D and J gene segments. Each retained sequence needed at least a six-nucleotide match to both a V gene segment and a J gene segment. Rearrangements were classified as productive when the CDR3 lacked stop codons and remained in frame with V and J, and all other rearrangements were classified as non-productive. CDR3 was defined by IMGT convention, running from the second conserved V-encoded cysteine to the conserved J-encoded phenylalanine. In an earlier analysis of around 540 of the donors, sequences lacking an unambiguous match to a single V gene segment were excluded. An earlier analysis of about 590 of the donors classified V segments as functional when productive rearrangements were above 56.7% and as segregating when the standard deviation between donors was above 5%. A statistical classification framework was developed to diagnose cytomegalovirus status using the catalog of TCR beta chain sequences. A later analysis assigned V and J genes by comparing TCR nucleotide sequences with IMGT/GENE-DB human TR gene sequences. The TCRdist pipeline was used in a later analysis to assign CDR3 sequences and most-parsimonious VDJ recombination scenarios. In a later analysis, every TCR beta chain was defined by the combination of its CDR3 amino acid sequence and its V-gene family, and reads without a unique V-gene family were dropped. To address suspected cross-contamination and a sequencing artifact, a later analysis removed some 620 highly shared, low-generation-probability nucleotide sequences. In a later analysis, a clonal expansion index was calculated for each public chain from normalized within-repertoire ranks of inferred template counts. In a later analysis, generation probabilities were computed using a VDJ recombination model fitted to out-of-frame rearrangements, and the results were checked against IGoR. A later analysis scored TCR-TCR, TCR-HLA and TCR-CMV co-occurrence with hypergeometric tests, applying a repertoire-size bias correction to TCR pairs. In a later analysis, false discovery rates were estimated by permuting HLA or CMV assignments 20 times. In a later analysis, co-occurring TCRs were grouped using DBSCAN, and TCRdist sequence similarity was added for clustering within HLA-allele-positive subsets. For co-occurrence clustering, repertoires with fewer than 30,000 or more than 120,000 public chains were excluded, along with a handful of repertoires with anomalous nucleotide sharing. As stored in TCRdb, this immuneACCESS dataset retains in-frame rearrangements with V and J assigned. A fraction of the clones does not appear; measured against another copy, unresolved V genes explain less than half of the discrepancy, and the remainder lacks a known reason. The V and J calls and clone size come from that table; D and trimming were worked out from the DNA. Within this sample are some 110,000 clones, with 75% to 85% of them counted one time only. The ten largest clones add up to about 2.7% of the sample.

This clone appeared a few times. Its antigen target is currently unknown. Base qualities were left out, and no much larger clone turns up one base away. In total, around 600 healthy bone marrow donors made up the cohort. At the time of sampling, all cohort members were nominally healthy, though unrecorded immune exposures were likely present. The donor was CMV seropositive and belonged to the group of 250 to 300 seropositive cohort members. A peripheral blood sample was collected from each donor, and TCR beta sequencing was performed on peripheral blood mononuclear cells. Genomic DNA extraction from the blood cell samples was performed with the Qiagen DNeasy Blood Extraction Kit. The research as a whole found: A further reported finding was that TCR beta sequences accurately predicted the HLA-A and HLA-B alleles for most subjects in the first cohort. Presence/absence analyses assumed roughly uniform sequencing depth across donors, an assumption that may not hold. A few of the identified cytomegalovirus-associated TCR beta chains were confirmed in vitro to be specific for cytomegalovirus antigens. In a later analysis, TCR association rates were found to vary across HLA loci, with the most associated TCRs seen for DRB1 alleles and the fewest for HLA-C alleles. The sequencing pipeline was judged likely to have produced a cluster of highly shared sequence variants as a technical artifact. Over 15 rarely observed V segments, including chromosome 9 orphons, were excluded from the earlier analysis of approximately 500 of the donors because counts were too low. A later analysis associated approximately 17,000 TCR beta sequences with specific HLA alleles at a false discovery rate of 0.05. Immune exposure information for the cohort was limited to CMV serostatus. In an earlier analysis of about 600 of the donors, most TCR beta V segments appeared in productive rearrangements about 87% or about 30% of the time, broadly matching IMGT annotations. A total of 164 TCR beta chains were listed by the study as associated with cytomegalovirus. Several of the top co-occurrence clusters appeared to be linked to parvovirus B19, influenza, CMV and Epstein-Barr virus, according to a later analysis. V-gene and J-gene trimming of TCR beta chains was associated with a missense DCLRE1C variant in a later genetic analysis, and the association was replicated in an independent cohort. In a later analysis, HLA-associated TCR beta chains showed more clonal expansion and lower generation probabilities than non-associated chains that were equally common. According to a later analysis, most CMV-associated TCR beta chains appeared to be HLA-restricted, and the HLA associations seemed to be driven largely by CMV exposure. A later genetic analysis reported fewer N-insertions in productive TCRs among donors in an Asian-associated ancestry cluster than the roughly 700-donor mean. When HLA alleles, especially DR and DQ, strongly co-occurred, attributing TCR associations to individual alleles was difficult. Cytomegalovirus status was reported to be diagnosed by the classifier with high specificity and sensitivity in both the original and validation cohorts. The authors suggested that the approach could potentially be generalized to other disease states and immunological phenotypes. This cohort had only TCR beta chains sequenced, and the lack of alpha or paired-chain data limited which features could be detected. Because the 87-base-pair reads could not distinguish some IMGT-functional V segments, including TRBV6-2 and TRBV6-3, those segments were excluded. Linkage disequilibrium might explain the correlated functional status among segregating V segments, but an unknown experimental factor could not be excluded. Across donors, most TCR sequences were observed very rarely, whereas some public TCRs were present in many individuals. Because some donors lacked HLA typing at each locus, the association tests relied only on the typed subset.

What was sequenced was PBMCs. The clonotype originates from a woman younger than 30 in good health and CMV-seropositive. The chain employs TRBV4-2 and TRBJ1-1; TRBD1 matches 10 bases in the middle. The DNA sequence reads TGTGCCAGCAGCCAAGGGACAGGGGGTAGGAACACTGAAGCTTTCTTT. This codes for CASSQGTGGRNTEAFF.